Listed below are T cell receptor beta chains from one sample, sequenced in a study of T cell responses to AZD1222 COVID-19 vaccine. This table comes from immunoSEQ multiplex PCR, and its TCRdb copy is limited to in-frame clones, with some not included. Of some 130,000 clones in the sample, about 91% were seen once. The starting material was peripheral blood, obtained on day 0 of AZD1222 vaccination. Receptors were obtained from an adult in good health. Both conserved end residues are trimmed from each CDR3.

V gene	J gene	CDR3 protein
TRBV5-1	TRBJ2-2	ASTGVAGTNTGELF
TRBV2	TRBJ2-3	ASRQDGNTQY
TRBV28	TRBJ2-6	ASSLWGLRTSGANVLT
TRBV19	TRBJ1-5	ASSRDRVGNQPQH
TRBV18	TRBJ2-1	ASRGGWSYNEQF
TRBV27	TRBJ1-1	ASSGQGMNTEAF
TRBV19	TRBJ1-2	ASKLNELDGYT
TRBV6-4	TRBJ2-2	ASSDRGHTGELF
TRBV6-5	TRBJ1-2	ASSLDTDHGYT
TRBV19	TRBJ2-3	ASSIWDRDTQY
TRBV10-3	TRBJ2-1	AIKNGMASNEQF
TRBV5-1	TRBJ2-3	ASSYSRGSDTQY
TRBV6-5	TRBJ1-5	ASSIGNQPQH
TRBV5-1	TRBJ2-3	ASSATVGGIADTQY
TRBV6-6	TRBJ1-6	ASSSQGGSSPLH
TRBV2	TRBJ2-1	ASSEGISGKSSYNEQF
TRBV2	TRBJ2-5	ASIRGRETQY
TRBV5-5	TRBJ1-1	ASSTRTLGVTEAF
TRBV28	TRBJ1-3	ASIESRGNTIY
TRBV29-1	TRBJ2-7	SAGPRMGGLAEQY
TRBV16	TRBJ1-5	ASSPRANGVEPQH
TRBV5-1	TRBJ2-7	ASSLGQAKSSYEQY
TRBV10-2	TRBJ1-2	ASSVRGSTYGYT
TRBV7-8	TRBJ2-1	ASSLALLRGAF
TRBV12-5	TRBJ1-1	ASGWEAEAF
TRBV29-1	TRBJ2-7	SVVRGTGGYEQY
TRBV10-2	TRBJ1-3	ASMGIPAGNTIY
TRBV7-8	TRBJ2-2	ASSLSGDTGELF
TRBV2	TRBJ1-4	ASRNRIGEKLF